A selection of T cell receptor beta chains follows, all from one sample in a study of control samples from healthy donors and cancer patients. Some clones are missing from TCRdb's copy, which holds only in-frame ones; the method was immunoSEQ multiplex PCR. The sample has 71,000 or so clones, around nine tenths seen once. Input material: PBMCs. The source of these receptors is a man in his 60s with lung cancer. CDR3s include the opening cysteine and the closing phenylalanine or tryptophan. The D gene is left open where the match is weak. Some rows mark clone size as missing; the rest say once, few, many or name a class of expanded clone.

J: TRBJ2-2
D: NA
size: once
length: 14
V: TRBV5-4
DNA: TGTGCCAGCAGCCCCGCAGGGGACACCGGGGAGCTGTTTTTT
CDR3: CASSPAGDTGELFF

J: TRBJ2-7
D: NA
size: NA
length: 13
V: TRBV7-2
DNA: TGTGCCAGCAGCTCCGTTCGTAGCTACGAGCAGTACTTC
CDR3: CASSSVRSYEQYF

J: TRBJ1-1
D: TRBD1
size: NA
length: 15
V: TRBV29-1
DNA: TGCAGCGTTCATCCGACAGGGGGCGCGGGCACTGAAGCTTTCTTT
CDR3: CSVHPTGGAGTEAFF

J: TRBJ1-2
D: NA
size: NA
length: 12
V: TRBV6-6
DNA: TGTGCCAGCAGTCGACAGAATGGCGGCTACACCTTC
CDR3: CASSRQNGGYTF

J: TRBJ2-7
D: TRBD2
size: NA
length: 16
V: TRBV6-6
DNA: TGTGCCAGCAGGCGAAGTACTAGCGGGGGCAACTACGAGCAGTACTTC
CDR3: CASRRSTSGGNYEQYF

J: TRBJ1-5
D: NA
size: NA
length: 14
V: TRBV27
DNA: TGTGCCAGCAGTTTAAGGCCCTCCAATCAGCCCCAGCATTTT
CDR3: CASSLRPSNQPQHF

J: TRBJ1-4
D: NA
size: NA
length: 14
V: TRBV4-1
DNA: TGCGCCAGCAGCCTGGGGTCCTTCGCGGAAGGACTGTTTTTT
CDR3: CASSLGSFAEGLFF

J: TRBJ2-3
D: TRBD2
size: NA
length: 17
V: TRBV5-1
DNA: TGCGCCAGCGATCGAAGTACTAGCGGGGGAAGCACAGATACGCAGTATTTT
CDR3: CASDRSTSGGSTDTQYF

J: TRBJ1-6
D: NA
size: NA
length: 14
V: TRBV9
DNA: TGTGCCAGCAGCGTAGCAGCAAATAATTCACCCCTCCACTTT
CDR3: CASSVAANNSPLHF

J: TRBJ2-7
D: NA
size: NA
length: 13
V: TRBV25-1
DNA: TGTGCCAGCTCACGGGGAACTCTAGACGAGCAGTACTTC
CDR3: CASSRGTLDEQYF

J: TRBJ1-1
D: TRBD1
size: NA
length: 15
V: TRBV5-6
DNA: TGTGCCAGCAGCTTGATGGGGACAGGGGGCACTGAAGCTTTCTTT
CDR3: CASSLMGTGGTEAFF

J: TRBJ1-3
D: NA
size: NA
length: 16
V: TRBV9
DNA: TGTGCCAGCAGCCCGGAGATTTTAAGTGCTGGAAACACCATATATTTT
CDR3: CASSPEILSAGNTIYF

J: TRBJ2-2
D: NA
size: few
length: 11
V: TRBV5-1
DNA: TGCGCCAGCAGCTTTCCCGGGGAGCTGTTTTTT
CDR3: CASSFPGELFF

J: TRBJ1-1
D: NA
size: NA
length: 14
V: TRBV5-4
DNA: TGTGCCAGCAGCTTGCCCGGACGGAACACTGAAGCTTTCTTT
CDR3: CASSLPGRNTEAFF

J: TRBJ2-3
D: NA
size: once
length: 16
V: TRBV7-8
DNA: TGTGCCAGCAGCTTCAGACGGGGGGCTAGCACAGATACGCAGTATTTT
CDR3: CASSFRRGASTDTQYF

J: TRBJ2-2
D: NA
size: NA
length: 15
V: TRBV24-1
DNA: TGTGCCACCAGTGATTTTCCGGGGTCCCCCGGGGAGCTGTTTTTT
CDR3: CATSDFPGSPGELFF

J: TRBJ2-7
D: NA
size: NA
length: 14
V: TRBV5-1
DNA: TGCGCCAGCAGCTTGAGCCAGTCCTCCCACGAGCAGTACTTC
CDR3: CASSLSQSSHEQYF

J: TRBJ1-5
D: NA
size: NA
length: 12
V: TRBV6-1
DNA: TGTGCCAGCAGTGACAGGGGTCAGCCCCAGCATTTT
CDR3: CASSDRGQPQHF

J: TRBJ2-5
D: NA
size: few
length: 16
V: TRBV4-1
DNA: TGCGCCAGCAGCCAAGATGTTCCGAGTTACCAAGAGACCCAGTACTTC
CDR3: CASSQDVPSYQETQYF

J: TRBJ2-3
D: NA
size: NA
length: 13
V: TRBV7-3
DNA: TGTGCCAGCAGCTTAGTGGGCACAGATACGCAGTATTTT
CDR3: CASSLVGTDTQYF

J: TRBJ1-1
D: NA
size: NA
length: 12
V: TRBV7-9
DNA: TGTGCCAGCAGCCAAAGGGGGACTGAAGCTTTCTTT
CDR3: CASSQRGTEAFF

J: TRBJ2-7
D: TRBD1
size: NA
length: 15
V: TRBV4-1
DNA: TGCGCCAGCAGCCAGGGACAGGGGGTTGGATACGAGCAGTACTTC
CDR3: CASSQGQGVGYEQYF

J: TRBJ2-1
D: NA
size: NA
length: 14
V: TRBV3-1/TRBV3-2
DNA: TGTGCCAGCAGCCAAGATGCCGTCGGATTAGAGCAGTTCTTC
CDR3: CASSQDAVGLEQFF